Listed below are T cell receptor beta chains from one sample, sequenced in a study of T cell repertoires in breast cancer. MiXCR, run by TCRdb on the emulsion pairing reads, gives a single entry per CDR3 protein. The sample yields roughly 40,000 distinct CDR3 sequences, 45% seen once. Sequenced sample: CD8+ T cells. The receptors stem from a pool of human donors with breast cancer or a healthy control (not recorded which). CDR3s include the opening cysteine and the closing phenylalanine or tryptophan. D genes are given only for firm matches. Expanded clones get a size class; other rows say once, few or many, or leave the size out.

V gene: TRBV3-1
J gene: TRBJ2-3
D gene: -
clone size: few
CDR3 protein: CASSVGSGRSQTTDTQYF
CDR3 DNA: TGTGCCAGCAGTGTCGGTAGCGGAAGATCCCAAACCACAGATACGCAGTATTTT

V gene: TRBV5-4
J gene: TRBJ1-2
D gene: TRBD1
clone size: -
CDR3 protein: CASSTGQGAVNYGYTF
CDR3 DNA: TGTGCCAGCAGCACCGGACAGGGGGCCGTTAACTATGGCTACACCTTC

V gene: TRBV5-4
J gene: TRBJ1-2
D gene: TRBD1
clone size: -
CDR3 protein: CASSGPRTGNNYGYTF
CDR3 DNA: TGTGCCAGCAGTGGCCCCCGGACAGGGAATAACTATGGCTACACCTTC

V gene: TRBV15
J gene: TRBJ1-1
D gene: -
clone size: many
CDR3 protein: CATSRDRIGNTEAFF
CDR3 DNA: TGTGCCACCAGCAGAGATAGGATAGGAAACACTGAAGCTTTCTTT

V gene: TRBV2
J gene: TRBJ2-7
D gene: -
clone size: -
CDR3 protein: CASSRVGEQYF
CDR3 DNA: TGTGCCTCATCCAGGGTGGGGGAGCAGTACTTC

V gene: TRBV2
J gene: TRBJ1-1
D gene: -
clone size: -
CDR3 protein: CASSGHGGTEAFF
CDR3 DNA: TGTGCCAGCAGTGGGCACGGAGGCACTGAAGCTTTCTTT

V gene: TRBV24-1
J gene: TRBJ2-5
D gene: TRBD2
clone size: -
CDR3 protein: CATSDSAGAGDETQYF
CDR3 DNA: TGTGCCACCAGTGATTCCGCGGGAGCGGGAGATGAGACCCAGTACTTC

V gene: TRBV3-1
J gene: TRBJ1-1
D gene: -
clone size: -
CDR3 protein: CASSQYADPKAFF
CDR3 DNA: TGTGCCAGCAGCCAATACGCAGACCCCAAAGCTTTCTTT

V gene: TRBV15
J gene: TRBJ2-2
D gene: -
clone size: -
CDR3 protein: CATSETRNGELFF
CDR3 DNA: TGTGCCACCAGCGAGACCAGGAACGGGGAGCTGTTTTTT

V gene: TRBV27
J gene: TRBJ2-6
D gene: TRBD2
clone size: few
CDR3 protein: CASSLRFLAGTSGANVLTF
CDR3 DNA: TGTGCCAGCAGTTTAAGGTTTCTAGCGGGGACCTCTGGGGCCAACGTCCTGACTTTC

V gene: TRBV3-1
J gene: TRBJ2-7
D gene: TRBD1
clone size: -
CDR3 protein: CASSYGTAYYEQYF
CDR3 DNA: TGTGCCAGCAGCTACGGGACAGCTTACTACGAGCAGTACTTC